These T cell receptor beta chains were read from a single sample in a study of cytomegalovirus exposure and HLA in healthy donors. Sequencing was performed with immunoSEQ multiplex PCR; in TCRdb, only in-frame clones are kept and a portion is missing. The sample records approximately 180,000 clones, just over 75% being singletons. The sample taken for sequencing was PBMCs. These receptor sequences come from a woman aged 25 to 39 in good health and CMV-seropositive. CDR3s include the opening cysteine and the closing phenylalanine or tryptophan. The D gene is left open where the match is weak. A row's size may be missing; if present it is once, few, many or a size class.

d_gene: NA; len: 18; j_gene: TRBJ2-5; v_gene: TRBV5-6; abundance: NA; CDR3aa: CASSLVRVGGWYQETQYF; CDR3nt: TGTGCCAGCAGCTTGGTTCGTGTGGGGGGTTGGTACCAAGAGACCCAGTACTTC
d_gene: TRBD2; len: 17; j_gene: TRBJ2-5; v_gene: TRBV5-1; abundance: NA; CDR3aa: CASSLGGTSGSMETQYF; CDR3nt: TGCGCCAGCAGCTTGGGGGGGACTAGCGGGAGTATGGAGACCCAGTACTTC
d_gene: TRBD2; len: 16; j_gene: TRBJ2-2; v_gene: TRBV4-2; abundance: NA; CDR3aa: CASSPVPSGRNGELFF; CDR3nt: TGTGCCAGCAGCCCCGTCCCTAGCGGGAGAAACGGGGAGCTGTTTTTT
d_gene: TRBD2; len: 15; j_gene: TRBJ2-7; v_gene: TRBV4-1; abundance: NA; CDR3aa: CASSHLAGGPYEQYF; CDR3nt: TGCGCCAGCAGCCACTTAGCGGGAGGGCCGTACGAGCAGTACTTC
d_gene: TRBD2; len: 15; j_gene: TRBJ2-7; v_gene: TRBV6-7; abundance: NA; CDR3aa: CASIGLAGGSHEQYF; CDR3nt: TGTGCCAGCATCGGACTAGCGGGAGGGTCCCACGAGCAGTACTTC
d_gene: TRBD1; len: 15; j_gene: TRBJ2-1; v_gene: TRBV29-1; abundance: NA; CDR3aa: CSVYPPGQVFNEQFF; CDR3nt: TGCAGCGTATACCCGCCGGGACAGGTGTTTAATGAGCAGTTCTTC
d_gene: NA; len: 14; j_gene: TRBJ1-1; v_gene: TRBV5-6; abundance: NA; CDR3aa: CASSLRGMNTEAFF; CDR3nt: TGTGCCAGCAGCTTGCGGGGAATGAACACTGAAGCTTTCTTT
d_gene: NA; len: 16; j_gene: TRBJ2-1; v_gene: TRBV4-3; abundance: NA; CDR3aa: CASSPRTLGLLNEQFF; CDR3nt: TGCGCCAGCAGCCCCCGAACCTTGGGACTCCTCAATGAGCAGTTCTTC
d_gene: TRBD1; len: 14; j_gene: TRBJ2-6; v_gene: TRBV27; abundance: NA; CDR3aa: CASSPHGQVNVLTF; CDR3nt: TGTGCCAGCAGTCCCCACGGACAGGTCAACGTCCTGACTTTC
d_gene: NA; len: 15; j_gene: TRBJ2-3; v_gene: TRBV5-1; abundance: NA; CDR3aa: CASSFRGDSTDTQYF; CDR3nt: TGCGCCAGCAGCTTCAGGGGGGATAGCACAGATACGCAGTATTTT
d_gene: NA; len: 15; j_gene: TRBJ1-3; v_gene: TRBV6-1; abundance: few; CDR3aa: CASSEIYVTGNTIYF; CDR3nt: TGTGCCAGCAGTGAAATCTATGTGACTGGAAACACCATATATTTT
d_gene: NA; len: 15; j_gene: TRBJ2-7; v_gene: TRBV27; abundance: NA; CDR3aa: CASSFSGVKAYEQYF; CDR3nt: TGTGCCAGCAGTTTTTCCGGGGTAAAGGCCTACGAGCAGTACTTC
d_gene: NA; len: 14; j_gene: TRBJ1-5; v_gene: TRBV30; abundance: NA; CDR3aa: CAWTAGQNYQPQHF; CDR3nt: TGTGCCTGGACTGCCGGACAGAACTATCAGCCCCAGCATTTT
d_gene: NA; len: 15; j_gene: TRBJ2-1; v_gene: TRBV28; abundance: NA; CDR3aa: CASRWAQGSYNEQFF; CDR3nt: TGTGCCAGCAGATGGGCTCAGGGGTCCTACAATGAGCAGTTCTTC
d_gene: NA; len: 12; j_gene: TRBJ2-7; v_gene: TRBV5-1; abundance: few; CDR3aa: CASSQDTAEQYF; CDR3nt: TGCGCCAGCAGCCAGGACACGGCCGAGCAGTACTTC
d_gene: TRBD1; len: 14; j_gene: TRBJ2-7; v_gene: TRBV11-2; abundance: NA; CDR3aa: CASSLGQGVGEQYF; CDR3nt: TGTGCCAGCAGCTTAGGACAGGGGGTGGGCGAGCAGTACTTC
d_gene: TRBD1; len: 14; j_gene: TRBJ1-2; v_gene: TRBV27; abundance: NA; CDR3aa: CASSYTGVYYGYTF; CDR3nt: TGTGCCAGCAGCTATACAGGGGTCTACTATGGCTACACCTTC
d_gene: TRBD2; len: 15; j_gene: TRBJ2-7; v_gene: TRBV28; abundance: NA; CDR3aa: CASRPTSGSSYEQYF; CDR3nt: TGTGCCAGCAGACCCACTAGCGGGAGCTCCTACGAGCAGTACTTC
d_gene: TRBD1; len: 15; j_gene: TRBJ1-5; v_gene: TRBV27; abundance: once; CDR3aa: CASSPDRAGRQPQHF; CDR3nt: TGTGCCAGCAGTCCAGACAGGGCTGGGCGGCAGCCCCAGCATTTT